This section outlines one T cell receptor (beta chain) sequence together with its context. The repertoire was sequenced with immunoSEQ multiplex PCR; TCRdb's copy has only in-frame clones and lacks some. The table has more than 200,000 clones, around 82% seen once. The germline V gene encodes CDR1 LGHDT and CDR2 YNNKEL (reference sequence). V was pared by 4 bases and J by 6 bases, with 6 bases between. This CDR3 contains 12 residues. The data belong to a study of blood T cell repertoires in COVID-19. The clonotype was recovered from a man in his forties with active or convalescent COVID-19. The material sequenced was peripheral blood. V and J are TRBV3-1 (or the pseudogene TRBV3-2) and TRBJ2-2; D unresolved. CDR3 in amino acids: CASSPLPGELFF. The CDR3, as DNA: TGTGCCAGCAGCCCCCTTCCCGGGGAGCTGTTTTTT.